This is a list of T cell receptor beta chains from one sample in a study of T cell repertoires in cytomegalovirus infection. For these TCRs, the target antigens are not known. A single record per CDR3 protein comes from TCRdb applying MiXCR to the reads. The sample records approximately 71,000 distinct CDR3 sequences, roughly 20% being singletons. The sequences come from CD8+ T cells from cultured PBMCs, collected from culture after CMV antigen stimulation. Source of these receptors: a human donor in good health (CMV status not recorded). Some clones in this sample may be carry-over from other donors' samples. The CDR3 runs from the conserved cysteine through the conserved F or W. The D gene is left open where the match is weak. Clone size, where shown, is once, few, many, or a class for clones that have expanded.

j_call clone_size d_call v_call cdr3_nt cdr3_aa
TRBJ2-2 few TRBD1 TRBV7-9 TGTGCCATCCTAGGCCCGGGACAGGGACCGAACACCGGGGAGCTGTTTTTT CAILGPGQGPNTGELFF
TRBJ2-7 once . TRBV7-6 TGTGCCAGCAGCTCTGAAGGGGGGAACGAGCAGTACTTC CASSSEGGNEQYF
TRBJ1-4 many TRBD1 TRBV6-2/TRBV6-3 TGTGCCAGCAGTTTGAGCGACTACAGGGGCACTAATGAAAAACTGTTTTTT CASSLSDYRGTNEKLFF
TRBJ1-3 few . TRBV7-8 TGTGCCAGCAGCTTAAACCCGAAGGGGACTGGAAACACCATATATTTT CASSLNPKGTGNTIYF
TRBJ2-2 few . TRBV12-3/TRBV12-4 TGTGCCAGCAGTCCGGAGGGGGCAGACACCGGGGAGCTGTTTTTT CASSPEGADTGELFF
TRBJ1-2 . . TRBV28 TGTGCCAGCAGTTCTAACAGAAATTCACCTAACTATGGCTACACCTTC CASSSNRNSPNYGYTF
TRBJ2-3 . . TRBV7-8 TGTGCCAGTGGCACCGTCGCGGGTTCCACAGATACGCAGTATTTT CASGTVAGSTDTQYF
TRBJ2-1 few TRBD2 TRBV7-8 TGTGCCAGCAGCTTAGACGGATGGGGGGGAAAGTACAATGAGCAGTTCTTC CASSLDGWGGKYNEQFF
TRBJ1-6 . . TRBV20-1 TGCAGTGCTAGAGATCTAGGGGTCCCACTCCACTTT CSARDLGVPLHF
TRBJ2-2 . . TRBV7-2 TGTGCCAGCAGCTTGAGGGGCACCGGGGAGCTGTTTTTT CASSLRGTGELFF
TRBJ2-7 . . TRBV10-2 TGCGCCAGTACCGTTCAGGGTGGGGCGTCCTACGAGCAGTACTTC CASTVQGGASYEQYF
TRBJ2-7 . . TRBV25-1 TGTGCCAGCAGTGAATATCGGCGGGACGAGCAGTACTTC CASSEYRRDEQYF
TRBJ1-2 many . TRBV28 TGTGCCAGCAGTTATAACCTCCTCGACCCCGCCAAACATGGCTACACCTTC CASSYNLLDPAKHGYTF
TRBJ1-1 . . TRBV7-8 TGTGCCAGCAGCCCTAGAGACAGCCCTGGAGCTTTCTTT CASSPRDSPGAFF
TRBJ1-3 many . TRBV7-2 TGTGCCAGCAGCTTATACTCTCGTCACATGGGGGTTTATCGAAACACCATATATTTT CASSLYSRHMGVYRNTIYF
TRBJ2-4 . . TRBV7-2 TGTGCCAGCAGCTTAGAAGGCAGGGAGGTTTCGCTAGCCAAAAACATTCAGTACTTC CASSLEGREVSLAKNIQYF
TRBJ2-1 . TRBD2 TRBV5-6 TGTGCCAGCAGCTTGGCGGGGGGAGCCCTCAACAATGAGCAGTTCTTC CASSLAGGALNNEQFF
TRBJ1-2 few . TRBV7-2 TGTGCCAGCAGCTTAGCTGGTAATGGCTACACCTTC CASSLAGNGYTF